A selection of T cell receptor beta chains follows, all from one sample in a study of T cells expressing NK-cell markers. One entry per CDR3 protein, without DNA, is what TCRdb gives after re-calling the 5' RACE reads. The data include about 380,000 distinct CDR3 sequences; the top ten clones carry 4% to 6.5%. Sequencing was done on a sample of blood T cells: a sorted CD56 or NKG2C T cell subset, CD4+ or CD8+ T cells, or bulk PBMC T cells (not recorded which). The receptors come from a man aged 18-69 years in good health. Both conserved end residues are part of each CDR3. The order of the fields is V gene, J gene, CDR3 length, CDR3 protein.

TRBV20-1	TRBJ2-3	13	CSAQGWDTDTQYF
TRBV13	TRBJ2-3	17	CASSLVPFGGPQDTQYF
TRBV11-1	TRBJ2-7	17	CASSLGNLRDSSYEQYF
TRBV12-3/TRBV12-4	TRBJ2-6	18	CASSPLTHTGGGANVLTF
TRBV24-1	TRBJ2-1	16	CATSDLGGGEVNEQFF
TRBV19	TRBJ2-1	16	CASSEGKGTSRGQQFF
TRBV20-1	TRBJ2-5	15	CSARKGDSPTGTQYF
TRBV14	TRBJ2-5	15	CASSKRLGSQETQYF
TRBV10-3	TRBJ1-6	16	CAISESVITGGSPLHF
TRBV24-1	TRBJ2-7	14	CATSAGQGNHEQYF
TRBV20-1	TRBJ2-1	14	CSAWDSGSYNEQFF
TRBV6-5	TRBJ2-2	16	CASSYTRDKNTGELFF
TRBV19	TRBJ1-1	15	CASSIIGAGDTEAFF
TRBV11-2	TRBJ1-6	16	CASSFQGVSYNSPLHF
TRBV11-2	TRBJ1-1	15	CASSLTGRENTEAFF
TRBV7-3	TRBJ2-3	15	CASRPRGGNTDTQYF
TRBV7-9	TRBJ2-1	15	CASSPGTFSYNEQFF
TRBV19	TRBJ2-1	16	CASSIVRGGAYNEQFF
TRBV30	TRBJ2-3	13	CACLATHTDTQYF
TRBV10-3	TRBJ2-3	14	CAISDDRKTDTQYF
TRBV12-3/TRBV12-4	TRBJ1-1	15	CASSLWTDMNTEAFF
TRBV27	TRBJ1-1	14	CASSIGQAGTEAFF
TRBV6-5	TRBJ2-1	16	CASSLTGTSASDEQFF
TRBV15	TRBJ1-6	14	CATSSDRGNSPLHF
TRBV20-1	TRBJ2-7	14	CSASIPGGLYEQYF
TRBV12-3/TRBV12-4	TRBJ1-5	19	CASSPGPGFGAGVDQPQHF
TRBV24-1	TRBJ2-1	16	CATIPPGQGANNEQFF
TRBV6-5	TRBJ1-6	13	CASSYSRQPPLHF
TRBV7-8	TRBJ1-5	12	CASSSVNQPQHF
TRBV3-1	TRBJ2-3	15	CASSPDLRLTDTQYF
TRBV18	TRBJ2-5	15	CASSPLLGGQETQYF
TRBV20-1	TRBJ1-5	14	CSASGVRGTQPQHF
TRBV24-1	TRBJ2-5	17	CATSDSRTGGPQETQYF
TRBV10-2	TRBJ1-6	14	CASSRGGRNSPLHF
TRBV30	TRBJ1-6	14	CAWRQPDRVGPLHF
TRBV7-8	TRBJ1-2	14	CASSPTLDSNGYTF
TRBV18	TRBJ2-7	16	CASSQNSGTGPYEQYF
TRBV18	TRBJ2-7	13	CASSPPVQQEQYF
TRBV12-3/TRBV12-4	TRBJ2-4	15	CASSLFTSESNIQYF
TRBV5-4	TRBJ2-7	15	CASSVSTSFAYEQYF
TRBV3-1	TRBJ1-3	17	CASSPGQFRGSGNTIYF
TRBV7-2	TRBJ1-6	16	CASSYPSRVYNSPLHF